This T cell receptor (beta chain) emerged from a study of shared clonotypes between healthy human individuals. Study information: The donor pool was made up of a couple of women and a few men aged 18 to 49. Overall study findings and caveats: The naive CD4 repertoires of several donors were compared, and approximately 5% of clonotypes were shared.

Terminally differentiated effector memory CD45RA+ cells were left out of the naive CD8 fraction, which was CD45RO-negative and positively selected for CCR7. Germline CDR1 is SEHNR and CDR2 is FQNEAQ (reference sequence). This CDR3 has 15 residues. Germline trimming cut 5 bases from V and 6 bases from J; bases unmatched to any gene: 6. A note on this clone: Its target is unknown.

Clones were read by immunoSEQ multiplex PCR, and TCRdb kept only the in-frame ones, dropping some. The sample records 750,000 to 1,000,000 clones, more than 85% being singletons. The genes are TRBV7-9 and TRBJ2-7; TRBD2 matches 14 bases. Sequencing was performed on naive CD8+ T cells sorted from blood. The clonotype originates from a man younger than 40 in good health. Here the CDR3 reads CASSGPGLAGVEQYF. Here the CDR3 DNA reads TGTGCCAGCAGCGGACCGGGACTAGCGGGAGTCGAGCAGTACTTC.